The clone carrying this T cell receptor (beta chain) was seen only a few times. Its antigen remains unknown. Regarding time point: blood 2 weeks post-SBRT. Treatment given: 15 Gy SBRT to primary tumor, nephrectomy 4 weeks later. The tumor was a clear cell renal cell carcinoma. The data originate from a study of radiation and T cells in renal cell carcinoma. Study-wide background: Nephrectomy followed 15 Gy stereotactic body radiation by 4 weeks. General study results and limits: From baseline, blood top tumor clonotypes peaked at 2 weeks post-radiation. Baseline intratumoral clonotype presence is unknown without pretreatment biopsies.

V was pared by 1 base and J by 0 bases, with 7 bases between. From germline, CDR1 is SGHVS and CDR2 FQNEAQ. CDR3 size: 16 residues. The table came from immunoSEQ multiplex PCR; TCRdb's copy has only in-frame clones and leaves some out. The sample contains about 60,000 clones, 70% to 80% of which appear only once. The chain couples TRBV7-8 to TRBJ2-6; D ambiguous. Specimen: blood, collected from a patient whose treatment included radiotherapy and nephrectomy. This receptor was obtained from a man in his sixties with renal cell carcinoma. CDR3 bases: TGTGCCAGCAGCTTAGAGGTGCGCTCTGGGGCCAACGTCCTGACTTTC. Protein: CASSLEVRSGANVLTF.